Listed below are T cell receptor beta chains from one sample, sequenced in a study of blood T cell repertoires in COVID-19. Profiled with immunoSEQ multiplex PCR; TCRdb holds only in-frame clones, not every one. The table has under 300,000 clones, nearly 90% seen once. Sequencing was done on a sample of peripheral blood. The receptors come from a woman between 55 and 75 years old with COVID-19, enrolled during active disease. Both conserved end residues are part of each CDR3. Fields, in order: CDR3 DNA, CDR3 protein, D gene, clone size, V gene, J gene. D genes are given only for firm matches. Clone size is stated in some rows and not others, as once, few, many or a class when expanded.

TGTGCCAGCAGCTTAGCGGGAGTAAATAAAGCTTTCTTT	CASSLAGVNKAFF	NA	few	TRBV7-2	TRBJ1-1
TGTGCCATCAGTGAATATACTAACCTGAACACTGAAGCTTTCTTT	CAISEYTNLNTEAFF	NA	NA	TRBV10-3	TRBJ1-1
TGCGCCAGCGGGCGCAGGGGGCCTGAGGAAAAACTGTTTTTT	CASGRRGPEEKLFF	TRBD1	NA	TRBV5-1	TRBJ1-4
TGTGCCACGGGGCAAGGGACAGCAAACACTGAAGCTTTCTTT	CATGQGTANTEAFF	TRBD1	once	TRBV10-3	TRBJ1-1
TGTGCCAGCAGCTTCGGGACAGGGGGAGACTACGAGCAGTACTTC	CASSFGTGGDYEQYF	TRBD1	NA	TRBV5-6	TRBJ2-7
TGTGCCAGCAGCTTAATCCGGGACTCTAACTATGGCTACACCTTC	CASSLIRDSNYGYTF	NA	NA	TRBV7-8	TRBJ1-2
TGTGCCAGCAGCTTACTAGCGGGGGGGAGTGTGGAGCAGTTCTTC	CASSLLAGGSVEQFF	TRBD2	NA	TRBV7-3	TRBJ2-1
TGTGCCAGCAGTTCTGACGACAGGGGGTGGGACACCGGGGAGCTGTTTTTT	CASSSDDRGWDTGELFF	TRBD1	NA	TRBV6-2/TRBV6-3	TRBJ2-2
TGTGCCAGCAGCCAAGTGAGGATTGAGGGAAACACCATATATTTT	CASSQVRIEGNTIYF	NA	once	TRBV3-1/TRBV3-2	TRBJ1-3
TGTGCCAGCAGCTCCGGGGGGGCCAGTGTCAATGAGCAGTTCTTC	CASSSGGASVNEQFF	TRBD2	NA	TRBV11-3	TRBJ2-1
TGTGCCAGCAGTTTATCTCTGGGCAGATTGATGAACACTGAAGCTTTCTTT	CASSLSLGRLMNTEAFF	NA	NA	TRBV27	TRBJ1-1
TGTGCCAGCAGTTACTCTACTAGGAGGGAAGAGACCCAGTACTTC	CASSYSTRREETQYF	NA	NA	TRBV6-2/TRBV6-3	TRBJ2-5
TGTGCCAGCAGACCCCCCATCGGGGGATCCTACGAGCAGTACTTC	CASRPPIGGSYEQYF	NA	NA	TRBV6-5	TRBJ2-7
TGTGCCAGTAGTATATCCAGCGGGGGGGCCGCGGAGACCCAGTACTTC	CASSISSGGAAETQYF	TRBD2	NA	TRBV19	TRBJ2-5
TGTGCCAGCACCGCCCGGGGCAGGGGGAACACCGGGGAGCTGTTTTTT	CASTARGRGNTGELFF	NA	once	TRBV11-1	TRBJ2-2
TGTGCCAGCAGCTTAGGAGCAGGGGGCCCCCTGACTTTC	CASSLGAGGPLTF	TRBD1	NA	TRBV7-9	TRBJ2-6
TGCGCCAGCAGCCAAGATGTGCAGGGGGCGCTGGGAAACACCATATATTTT	CASSQDVQGALGNTIYF	TRBD1	NA	TRBV4-3	TRBJ1-3
TGTGCCAGCAGTTCGGCGGGGGGCCAGGGTGAGACCCAGTACTTC	CASSSAGGQGETQYF	TRBD2	NA	TRBV6-5	TRBJ2-5
TGTGCCAGCAGCGCTACCGGACTAGCGGGGTGGGAGACCCAGTACTTC	CASSATGLAGWETQYF	TRBD2	NA	TRBV9	TRBJ2-5
TGTGCCAGCAGCCAAGTCTCAGGGGGCCGGGGCAATCAGCCCCAGCATTTT	CASSQVSGGRGNQPQHF	TRBD1	NA	TRBV4-2	TRBJ1-5
TGTGCCAGCAGCTCGGCCTGGACAGGCGTCCACGAGCAGTACTTC	CASSSAWTGVHEQYF	TRBD1	NA	TRBV5-6	TRBJ2-7
TGTGCCAGCAGACGGGACAGCTCCTACAATGAGCAGTTCTTC	CASRRDSSYNEQFF	TRBD1	NA	TRBV6-5	TRBJ2-1
TGTGCCAGCAGCGACAGTAAAGTCGCTACAGATACGCAGTATTTT	CASSDSKVATDTQYF	NA	NA	TRBV5-4	TRBJ2-3
TGTGCCAGCAGCCTAGCGGGCCGTTACAATGAGCAGTTCTTC	CASSLAGRYNEQFF	TRBD2	NA	TRBV7-7	TRBJ2-1
TGTGCCAGCAGTGAAGAGACAGGGCATAGCCTCTATGGCTACACCTTC	CASSEETGHSLYGYTF	TRBD1	once	TRBV6-1	TRBJ1-2
TGTGCCAGTAGCGAACAGGGGGACTCCTACGAGCAGTACTTC	CASSEQGDSYEQYF	TRBD1	NA	TRBV19	TRBJ2-7
TGTGCCAGCAGCCAACCAGGGGGCAACGAGCAGTACTTC	CASSQPGGNEQYF	TRBD1	few	TRBV12-3/TRBV12-4	TRBJ2-7
TGTGCCAGCAGCTTGGAGGGGGCGCTTGAAGCTTTCTTT	CASSLEGALEAFF	TRBD1	NA	TRBV5-4	TRBJ1-1
TGTGCCAGCAGTTCGGGACAGGGCTATGGCTACACCTTC	CASSSGQGYGYTF	TRBD1	NA	TRBV12-3/TRBV12-4	TRBJ1-2
TGTGCCAGCAGCCAGGGACATACAAAAAACTATGGCTACACCTTC	CASSQGHTKNYGYTF	NA	NA	TRBV4-2	TRBJ1-2
TGTGCCAGCGGACAGGCAGCTTATGGCTACACCTTC	CASGQAAYGYTF	TRBD1	NA	TRBV7-2	TRBJ1-2
TGTGCCACGATACAGGGGGCCTTTCCCGGAAACACCATATATTTT	CATIQGAFPGNTIYF	TRBD1	NA	TRBV6-5	TRBJ1-3
TGTGCCAGCAGAAGGGAAGGGGTAAACTCTGCTGAAGCTTTCTTT	CASRREGVNSAEAFF	NA	NA	TRBV2	TRBJ1-1
TGTGCCAGCAGCTTAGGTCGCGGCGGATACGAGCAGTACTTC	CASSLGRGGYEQYF	NA	NA	TRBV11-2	TRBJ2-7
TGTGCCAGCAGCCAGTTCGGGACAGTTACTGGAAACACCATATATTTT	CASSQFGTVTGNTIYF	TRBD1	NA	TRBV3-1/TRBV3-2	TRBJ1-3
TGTGCCAGCAGCCAGTGGGGAAGCGGGGACTTGGATACGCAGTATTTT	CASSQWGSGDLDTQYF	TRBD2	NA	TRBV3-1/TRBV3-2	TRBJ2-3
TGTGCCAGCAGATCCGGGTCGGATGAAAAACTGTTTTTT	CASRSGSDEKLFF	NA	NA	TRBV12-3/TRBV12-4	TRBJ1-4
TGTGCCTGGAGCAGTGGCACCGCCAGTGAAAAACTGTTTTTT	CAWSSGTASEKLFF	NA	NA	TRBV30	TRBJ1-4
TGTGCCAGCAGTTTCTACCAGGCCGACTATGGCTACACCTTC	CASSFYQADYGYTF	NA	NA	TRBV28	TRBJ1-2
TGCGCCAGCAGCATCGGACAAGATCTAAATTCACCCCTCCACTTT	CASSIGQDLNSPLHF	NA	NA	TRBV5-1	TRBJ1-6
TGTGCCAGCAGCTCCCCTTCCGGGGGCGGGGGGGAGACCCAGTACTTC	CASSSPSGGGGETQYF	TRBD2	NA	TRBV11-2	TRBJ2-5
TGTGCCAGCTCTCGCGGCGGGGGAAGTAATTCACCCCTCCACTTT	CASSRGGGSNSPLHF	NA	NA	TRBV18	TRBJ1-6